The clone carrying this TCR beta chain was detected a few times. The data originate from a study of T cells in Graves' hyperthyroidism and ophthalmopathy. TCR beta CDR3 sequences were amplified from RNA transcripts. The TCR CDR3 first-round RT-PCR relied on the HTBI primer set. From the multiplex PCR reads, TCRdb called clonotypes with MiXCR, one entry per CDR3 protein. The sample holds 600,000 or so distinct CDR3 sequences, about half seen once. Graves' hyperthyroidism was deemed stable given no ophthalmopathy progression within 18 months. Newly diagnosed hyperthyroidism, duration under 2 months, in patients aged 18 to 65. The study excluded patients with uncontrolled infection, other autoimmune disease, pregnancy or lactation. Diagnoses used clinical symptoms, serum thyroxine and TRAb, thyroid ultrasound and orbital computed tomography. V gave up 5 bases and J gave up 5 bases, with 10 bases separating them. Looked up from germline, CDR1 is SGHTA and CDR2 is FQGNSA. The CDR3 sequence is 13 residues long.

This receptor was taken from a young woman with Graves' hyperthyroidism. Sample: peripheral blood or thyroid tissue (not recorded which). This chain joins TRBV7-2 and TRBJ1-5; D gene ambiguous. CDR3 nucleotide sequence: TGTGCCAGCAGCCTTCTGGGTTATCAGCCCCAGCATTTT. Its protein is CASSLLGYQPQHF.